This T cell receptor beta chain is from a study of regulatory T cells in long-lasting Graves disease. Study results and caveats: Less diverse TCR repertoires were seen in persistent Graves' patients than in newly diagnosed ones.

To note about this clonotype: Its target is not known.

The time point: newly diagnosed GD, antithyroid drugs for less than 3 months. The authors made the TCR library using RNA they extracted from PBMCs. The TCR beta library used iRepertoire HTBI primers with Arm-PCR amplification of CDR3. TCRdb recomputed calls from the multiplex PCR reads with MiXCR, one row per CDR3 protein. Found here are about 380,000 distinct CDR3 sequences, 15% to 19% of them singletons; the top ten hold 20% to 25%. The CDR3 has 13 residues. Looked up from germline, CDR1 is MNHGY and CDR2 is SVAAGI. J gave up 6 bases and V 3 bases, and 3 bases lay outside the gene matches. The receptor's source is a female donor with Graves disease. The sequencing here drew on peripheral blood mononuclear cells (PBMCs), taken at new diagnosis, from a patient treated with antithyroid drugs. This sequence joins TRBV6-9 and TRBJ1-2; 8 nucleotides agree with TRBD1. The CDR3 region has the DNA TGTGCCAGCAGTTACGCAGGGGGCCATGGCTACACCTTC. Translating it yields CASSYAGGHGYTF.